What follows is one T cell receptor beta chain and its context. The data derive from a study of PD-1 blockade in classical Hodgkin lymphoma. Germline loops: CDR1 MDHEN, CDR2 SYDVKM. The V and J ends lost 8 bases and 4 bases respectively, with 11 bases between them. The CDR3 extends over 12 amino acids. Clones were sequenced by immunoSEQ multiplex PCR, and TCRdb holds only the in-frame ones, with some missing. The table lists more than 35,000 clones, about 82% of them singletons. In every patient, relapse followed autologous stem cell transplantation, while exposure to brentuximab vedotin differed. The receptor comes from a human donor with classical Hodgkin lymphoma. Sequences were derived from peripheral blood mononuclear cells (PBMCs), sampled at baseline. The chain couples TRBV28 to TRBJ1-2, with D perhaps matching TRBD1 (6 bases). The DNA of the CDR3 is TGTGCCAGCCTACAGGGCAGCTATGGCTACACCTTC. Amino acids: CASLQGSYGYTF.